The rows below give T cell receptor beta chains drawn from one sample of a study of blood T cells in healthy people across ages. TCRdb re-called the 5' RACE reads through MiXCR, storing one row per CDR3 protein. The sample has around 1,100,000 distinct CDR3 sequences; less than 45% are singletons. The sequenced material came from blood. These receptors all come from a man younger than 35 in good health. CDR3s include the opening cysteine and the closing phenylalanine or tryptophan. A D gene is named only where the DNA matches it firmly. A clone size is listed for some rows: how often the clone was seen (once, few, many), or a class if it is expanded.

V: TRBV7-2
size: .
J: TRBJ1-1
D: .
DNA: TGTGCCAGCAGCTTTACGGCCGACACAGACACTGAAGCTTTCTTT
CDR3: CASSFTADTDTEAFF

V: TRBV4-1
size: many
J: TRBJ2-3
D: TRBD2
DNA: TGCGCCAGCAGTTCGGGACTAGCCGAAGCATCCACAGATACGCAGTATTTT
CDR3: CASSSGLAEASTDTQYF

V: TRBV9
size: .
J: TRBJ1-2
D: TRBD1
DNA: TGTGCCAGCAGCGGAGGATTTAGGAGCGACAGGGTCGACTATGGCTACACCTTC
CDR3: CASSGGFRSDRVDYGYTF

V: TRBV7-3
size: .
J: TRBJ2-7
D: TRBD1
DNA: TGTGCCAGCAGCTTAACAAGGGGGCCCTACAATGAGCAGTACTTC
CDR3: CASSLTRGPYNEQYF

V: TRBV4-1
size: few
J: TRBJ1-6
D: .
DNA: TGCGCCAGCAGCCATGTCGGGGGTAATTCACCCCTCCACTTT
CDR3: CASSHVGGNSPLHF

V: TRBV20-1
size: few
J: TRBJ1-1
D: .
DNA: TGCAGTGCTAGAGATCCAATGAGGTACACTGAAGCTTTCTTT
CDR3: CSARDPMRYTEAFF

V: TRBV27
size: few
J: TRBJ2-6
D: .
DNA: TGTGCCAGCAGTTGGAAGGGGGCTGGGGCCAACGTCCTGACTTTC
CDR3: CASSWKGAGANVLTF

V: TRBV7-2
size: .
J: TRBJ1-1
D: .
DNA: TGTGCCAGCAGCTTTGCGGTAACTTTGAACACTGAAGCTTTCTTT
CDR3: CASSFAVTLNTEAFF

V: TRBV28
size: .
J: TRBJ1-2
D: .
DNA: TGTGCCAGCAGGAGCGCACAGGTGAACTATGGCTACACCTTC
CDR3: CASRSAQVNYGYTF

V: TRBV10-3
size: many
J: TRBJ2-1
D: .
DNA: TGTGCCATCAGTGAGTCGGCAGGGTACGGTGAGCAGTTCTTC
CDR3: CAISESAGYGEQFF

V: TRBV4-3
size: .
J: TRBJ1-5
D: .
DNA: TGCGTCAGCAGCCAAGATGGCGGCAATCAGCCCCAGCATTTT
CDR3: CVSSQDGGNQPQHF

V: TRBV10-3
size: few
J: TRBJ2-7
D: TRBD2
DNA: TGTGCCATCAGTGAGTCAGGGGAGGGCGAGCAGTACTTC
CDR3: CAISESGEGEQYF

V: TRBV7-2
size: few
J: TRBJ2-7
D: .
DNA: TGTGCCAGCAGCCGATCAGCTTACGAGCAGTACTTC
CDR3: CASSRSAYEQYF

V: TRBV9
size: .
J: TRBJ1-4
D: .
DNA: TGTGCCAGCGCGGGTACACCTCAACCGGAAGAAAAACTGTTTTTT
CDR3: CASAGTPQPEEKLFF

V: TRBV7-9
size: .
J: TRBJ2-2
D: .
DNA: TGTGCCAGCACCCATAGCGAAAGCACTTCCGGGGAGCTGTTTTTT
CDR3: CASTHSESTSGELFF

V: TRBV20-1
size: many
J: TRBJ2-1
D: TRBD2
DNA: TGCAGTGCTAGATGGCCTAGCGGGGACAATGAGCAGTTCTTC
CDR3: CSARWPSGDNEQFF

V: TRBV5-1
size: .
J: TRBJ2-2
D: .
DNA: TGCGCCAGCAGCTTGGAGGCAGGGATTGGCGGGGAGCTGTTTTTT
CDR3: CASSLEAGIGGELFF

V: TRBV20-1
size: .
J: TRBJ2-5
D: TRBD2
DNA: TGCAGTGCCATCTCCCCACTAGCGGGGGGTTCGGATGAGCAGTACTTC
CDR3: CSAISPLAGGSDEQYF

V: TRBV4-3
size: many
J: TRBJ2-1
D: .
DNA: TGCGCCAGCAGCCAAGACGGGGACTCCCTCTACAATGAGCAGTTCTTC
CDR3: CASSQDGDSLYNEQFF

V: TRBV12-3/TRBV12-4
size: .
J: TRBJ1-5
D: .
DNA: TGTGCCAGCAGTCTAGGGACGGGTAATCAGCCCCGGCATTTT
CDR3: CASSLGTGNQPRHF

V: TRBV6-6
size: .
J: TRBJ1-2
D: TRBD1
DNA: TGTGCCAGCAGTTACCTTGACAGGGCCGGCAACTATGGCTACACCTTC
CDR3: CASSYLDRAGNYGYTF

V: TRBV12-3/TRBV12-4
size: few
J: TRBJ2-2
D: .
DNA: TGTGCCAGCAGTTTACGCCCAGGGGTCAGGACCGGGGAGCTGTTTTTT
CDR3: CASSLRPGVRTGELFF

V: TRBV5-1
size: .
J: TRBJ2-6
D: .
DNA: TGCGCCAGCAGCTTACGGACAGCGCTAAATGGGGCCAACGTCCTGACTTTC
CDR3: CASSLRTALNGANVLTF

V: TRBV6-5
size: .
J: TRBJ1-4
D: TRBD1
DNA: TGTGCCAGCAGATCACAGGGGACCTCAAATGAAAAACTGTTTTTT
CDR3: CASRSQGTSNEKLFF

V: TRBV7-9
size: .
J: TRBJ1-1
D: .
DNA: TGTGCCAGCAGCGAAAGGGTTTGGAGCACTGAAGCTTTCTTT
CDR3: CASSERVWSTEAFF

V: TRBV27
size: many
J: TRBJ2-1
D: TRBD2
DNA: TGTGCCAGCAGTCGCCGAGAGGCGGGGGGTCAGAATGAGCAGTTCTTC
CDR3: CASSRREAGGQNEQFF

V: TRBV6-5
size: .
J: TRBJ2-3
D: TRBD2
DNA: TGTGCCAGCGGTAGCGGGGGGGCAACAGATACGCAGTATTTT
CDR3: CASGSGGATDTQYF

V: TRBV6-5
size: many
J: TRBJ1-2
D: .
DNA: TGTGCCAGCAGTTACTCGAATACAGGTGTCTATGGCTACACCTTC
CDR3: CASSYSNTGVYGYTF

V: TRBV5-1
size: few
J: TRBJ1-1
D: .
DNA: TGCGCCAGCAGCTTAATCGACCAGGTGGACGACACTGAAGCTTTCTTT
CDR3: CASSLIDQVDDTEAFF

V: TRBV3-1
size: .
J: TRBJ1-1
D: .
DNA: TGTGCCAGCAGCCACGAGGGTAGGAACACTGAAGCTTTCTTT
CDR3: CASSHEGRNTEAFF

V: TRBV20-1
size: .
J: TRBJ1-1
D: .
DNA: TGCAGTGCCCGATCACAGGAGAACACTGAAGCTTTCTTT
CDR3: CSARSQENTEAFF

V: TRBV20-1
size: .
J: TRBJ2-5
D: .
DNA: TGCAGTGCTAGGGTCAGTACCGACAATGAGCAGTACTTC
CDR3: CSARVSTDNEQYF

V: TRBV7-6
size: .
J: TRBJ2-7
D: TRBD1
DNA: TGTGCCAGCGCACAGGGGGCGCAAGGCGAGCAGTACTTC
CDR3: CASAQGAQGEQYF

V: TRBV2
size: .
J: TRBJ1-5
D: TRBD1
DNA: TGTGCCAGCGCGGTTGACAGGGTCGCTCAGCCCCAGCATTTT
CDR3: CASAVDRVAQPQHF

V: TRBV6-5
size: .
J: TRBJ1-2
D: .
DNA: TGTGCCAGCAGTTACTCCGAGAGTCGGGGGGCTTATGTGGATGGCTACACCTTC
CDR3: CASSYSESRGAYVDGYTF

V: TRBV29-1
size: many
J: TRBJ1-2
D: .
DNA: TGCAGCGTCGCCTTGGTGTCCCCCTATGGCTACACCTTC
CDR3: CSVALVSPYGYTF

V: TRBV7-9
size: .
J: TRBJ1-3
D: TRBD1
DNA: TGTGCCAGCAGCCGTACAGGGGCGAGACCTGGAAACACCATATATTTT
CDR3: CASSRTGARPGNTIYF

V: TRBV6-2/TRBV6-3
size: few
J: TRBJ1-5
D: TRBD1
DNA: TGTGCCAGCACCAGGACAGGGGAACGGAATCAGCCCCAGCATTTT
CDR3: CASTRTGERNQPQHF

V: TRBV7-9
size: .
J: TRBJ1-3
D: .
DNA: TGTGCCAGCAGCCGCACAGCTGGAAACACCATATATTTT
CDR3: CASSRTAGNTIYF

V: TRBV4-3
size: .
J: TRBJ2-1
D: .
DNA: TGCGCCAGCAGCCAAGACGGGCCAAATCGCCACAATGAGCAGTTCTTC
CDR3: CASSQDGPNRHNEQFF

V: TRBV4-3
size: .
J: TRBJ2-7
D: .
DNA: TGCGCCAGCAGCCAATTTGAGGGGGACTACGAGCAGTACTTC
CDR3: CASSQFEGDYEQYF

V: TRBV29-1
size: .
J: TRBJ2-2
D: .
DNA: TGCAGCGTTCCACTAGTGTCCGGGGAGCTGTTTTTT
CDR3: CSVPLVSGELFF

V: TRBV7-2
size: few
J: TRBJ2-1
D: TRBD2
DNA: TGTGCCAGCAGCTTAGGTAGCGGGGAAGGTGAGCAGTTCTTC
CDR3: CASSLGSGEGEQFF

V: TRBV6-5
size: .
J: TRBJ1-2
D: .
DNA: TGTGCCATCGGACAGACCTATGGCTACACCTTC
CDR3: CAIGQTYGYTF

V: TRBV4-3
size: few
J: TRBJ1-6
D: .
DNA: TGCGCCAGCAGCCAGTTATACGGACAGAGCTATAATTCACCCCTCCACTTT
CDR3: CASSQLYGQSYNSPLHF

V: TRBV12-3/TRBV12-4
size: .
J: TRBJ2-2
D: TRBD2
DNA: TGTGCCAGCAGGACTAGCGGGGGGACCGGGGAGCTGTTTTTT
CDR3: CASRTSGGTGELFF

V: TRBV5-6
size: .
J: TRBJ1-2
D: .
DNA: TGTGCCAGCAGCTTGGATCCAGGGTCGGACTATGGCTACACCTTC
CDR3: CASSLDPGSDYGYTF

V: TRBV11-2
size: .
J: TRBJ2-1
D: TRBD1
DNA: TGTGCCAGCAGCTCCTCGAGCTACTTCCGGGACAGGTCTCTCTATGAGCAGTTCTTC
CDR3: CASSSSSYFRDRSLYEQFF

V: TRBV20-1
size: once
J: TRBJ2-5
D: .
DNA: TGCAGTGCTAGGAATCCATGGGGCCAAGAGACCCAGTACTTC
CDR3: CSARNPWGQETQYF

V: TRBV4-3
size: few
J: TRBJ2-6
D: .
DNA: TGCGCCAGCACCAAGACAGGCGGGGCCAACGTCCTGACTTTC
CDR3: CASTKTGGANVLTF

V: TRBV6-6
size: .
J: TRBJ2-7
D: TRBD2
DNA: TGTGCCAGCAGTTACTCGATGGGGACTAGAAACGGGAATGAGCAGTACTTC
CDR3: CASSYSMGTRNGNEQYF

V: TRBV7-3
size: .
J: TRBJ2-1
D: .
DNA: TGTGTCAGCAGCCGTTCTTGGTATGAGACCCAGTTCTTC
CDR3: CVSSRSWYETQFF

V: TRBV4-3
size: few
J: TRBJ1-6
D: .
DNA: TGCGCCAGCAGCCAAGAGTTAGGGTACGATTCACCCCTCCACTTT
CDR3: CASSQELGYDSPLHF

V: TRBV27
size: .
J: TRBJ2-3
D: TRBD1
DNA: TGTGCCAGCGGACAGGACAGGGGAAGGTGGGATACGCAGTATTTT
CDR3: CASGQDRGRWDTQYF

V: TRBV28
size: .
J: TRBJ2-1
D: TRBD2
DNA: TGTGCCAGCAGTAGCCGCGGGGGTGACTATGAGCAGTTCTTC
CDR3: CASSSRGGDYEQFF